This T cell receptor beta chain was captured in a study of blood T cell repertoires in COVID-19. The CDR3 is made up of 15 amino acids. From germline, CDR1 is SGHNT and CDR2 YENEEA. Deletions cut 5 bases from V and 0 bases from J, with 10 bases between. In the original workflow: The assay estimated nucleated cells by amplifying reference gene primers. Clones were sequenced by immunoSEQ multiplex PCR, and TCRdb holds only the in-frame ones, with some missing. The V and J calls and clone size were taken over from that table, and D and trimming were inferred from the DNA. The repertoire holds fewer than 200,000 clones, around 83% seen once, with less than 9% in the top ten.

The sample comprised peripheral blood. The TCR sequence derives from a woman aged 60-75 years with acute or convalescent COVID-19. This chain joins TRBV11-3 and TRBJ2-2; no definite D call. CDR3 sequence reads: CASSLLLANTGELFF. The DNA of the CDR3 is TGTGCCAGCAGCCTACTCTTAGCGAACACCGGGGAGCTGTTTTTT.